A selection of T cell receptor beta chains follows, all from one sample in a study of shared clonotypes between healthy human individuals. TCRdb's copy holds only in-frame clones and misses some; the assay was immunoSEQ multiplex PCR. This sample has 600,000 to 750,000 clones, with 55% to 80% found just once. The specimen sequenced was memory CD4+ T cells sorted from blood. The receptors shown here come from a woman aged 30 to 39 in good health. Both conserved end residues are part of each CDR3. D genes are given only for firm matches. The size entry is marked missing in some rows and otherwise reads once, few, many or a size class.

v_gene,j_gene,d_gene,abundance,CDR3aa,CDR3nt
TRBV2,TRBJ2-3,TRBD1,few,CASKPGQGRQGNNTDTQYF,TGTGCCAGCAAGCCGGGACAGGGGAGACAAGGCAATAACACAGATACGCAGTATTTT
TRBV18,TRBJ1-5,.,few,CASSLDEQPQHF,TGTGCCAGCTCACTGGATGAGCAGCCCCAGCATTTT
TRBV7-2,TRBJ2-7,.,.,CASSSRGNSASYEQYF,TGTGCCAGCAGCTCGCGAGGAAATAGCGCCTCCTACGAGCAGTACTTC
TRBV7-3,TRBJ2-3,.,.,CASSSSTDTQYF,TGTGCCAGCAGCTCCAGCACAGATACGCAGTATTTT
TRBV28,TRBJ2-7,TRBD2,.,CASSVLAGEVYEQYF,TGTGCCAGCAGTGTACTAGCGGGAGAAGTCTACGAGCAGTACTTC
TRBV19,TRBJ1-1,.,once,CASSIIGGTEAFF,TGTGCCAGTAGTATAATCGGGGGCACTGAAGCTTTCTTT
TRBV5-5,TRBJ2-7,TRBD2,.,CASSSPLGSGSSYEQYF,TGTGCCAGCAGCTCTCCCCTTGGTAGCGGGAGCTCCTACGAGCAGTACTTC
TRBV10-1,TRBJ1-2,.,.,CASSWDRTYGYTF,TGCGCCAGCAGTTGGGACCGCACTTATGGCTACACCTTC
TRBV6-6,TRBJ2-5,.,.,CASSPLALQETQYF,TGTGCCAGCAGCCCCCTAGCGCTTCAAGAGACCCAGTACTTC
TRBV5-4,TRBJ1-1,TRBD1,.,CASRSDRVTEAFF,TGTGCCAGCAGATCGGACAGGGTCACTGAAGCTTTCTTT
TRBV6-4,TRBJ1-3,.,.,CASSDSGRRGSGNTIYF,TGTGCCAGCAGTGACTCTGGCAGGCGAGGTTCTGGAAACACCATATATTTT
TRBV5-6,TRBJ1-4,.,few,CASSPGATNEKLFF,TGTGCCAGCAGCCCTGGGGCAACTAATGAAAAACTGTTTTTT
TRBV11-2,TRBJ2-7,.,.,CASSFNSDSYEQYF,TGTGCCAGCAGCTTTAATTCAGACTCCTACGAGCAGTACTTC
TRBV28,TRBJ1-1,TRBD1,.,CASSSGTGALNTEAFF,TGTGCCAGCAGTTCCGGGACAGGGGCTCTGAACACTGAAGCTTTCTTT
TRBV30,TRBJ1-4,TRBD1,.,CACSKGAGKLFF,TGTGCCTGTTCAAAGGGGGCCGGGAAACTGTTTTTT
TRBV7-2,TRBJ2-1,TRBD1,.,CASRPGQGLEQFF,TGTGCCAGCAGGCCGGGACAGGGATTGGAGCAGTTCTTC
TRBV29-1,TRBJ1-4,.,once,CSVRQAPNEKLFF,TGCAGCGTGCGACAGGCACCTAATGAAAAACTGTTTTTT
TRBV5-5,TRBJ2-1,TRBD2,.,CASSLTSGRANEQFF,TGTGCCAGCAGCTTAACTAGCGGGAGGGCCAATGAGCAGTTCTTC
TRBV27,TRBJ2-7,TRBD2,.,CASSLGLAREQYF,TGTGCCAGCAGTTTGGGACTAGCCCGCGAGCAGTACTTC
TRBV10-1,TRBJ2-7,.,once,CASSEFNEQYF,TGCGCCAGCAGTGAGTTCAACGAGCAGTACTTC
TRBV21-1,TRBJ2-5,.,.,CASRTTEQETQYF,TGTGCCAGCAGAACGACAGAACAGGAGACCCAGTACTTC
TRBV27,TRBJ2-7,.,.,CASRLVGGSYEQYF,TGTGCCAGCCGGCTGGTCGGCGGATCCTACGAGCAGTACTTC
TRBV11-2,TRBJ2-2,.,.,CASSPGTHTGELFF,TGTGCCAGCAGCCCCGGGACACACACCGGGGAGCTGTTTTTT
TRBV6-4,TRBJ2-1,TRBD2,once,CASSESGSSGEQFF,TGTGCCAGCAGTGAGAGCGGGAGCAGCGGTGAGCAGTTCTTC
TRBV6-6,TRBJ2-1,.,many,CASSRTLGNEQFF,TGTGCCAGCAGCCGTACTCTAGGGAATGAGCAGTTCTTC
TRBV19,TRBJ2-7,TRBD1,.,CASSTESGTAFYEQYF,TGTGCCAGTAGTACGGAATCCGGGACAGCGTTCTACGAGCAGTACTTC
TRBV11-1,TRBJ2-1,.,.,CASSPRRYNEQFF,TGTGCCAGCAGCCCCCGCAGGTACAATGAGCAGTTCTTC